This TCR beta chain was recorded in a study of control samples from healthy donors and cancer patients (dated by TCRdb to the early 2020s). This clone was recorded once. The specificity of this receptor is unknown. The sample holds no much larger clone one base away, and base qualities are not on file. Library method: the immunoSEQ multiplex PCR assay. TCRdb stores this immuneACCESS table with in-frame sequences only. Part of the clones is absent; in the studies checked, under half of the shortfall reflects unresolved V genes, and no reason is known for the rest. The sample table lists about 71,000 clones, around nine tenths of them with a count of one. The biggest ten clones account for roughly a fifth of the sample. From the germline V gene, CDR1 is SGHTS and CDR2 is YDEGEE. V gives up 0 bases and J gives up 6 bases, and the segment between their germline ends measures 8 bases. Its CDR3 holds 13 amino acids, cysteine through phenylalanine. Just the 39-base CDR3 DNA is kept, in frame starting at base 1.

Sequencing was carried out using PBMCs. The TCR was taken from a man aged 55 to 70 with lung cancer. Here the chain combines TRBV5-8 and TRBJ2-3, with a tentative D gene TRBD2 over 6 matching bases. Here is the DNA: TGTGCCAGCAGCTTGGGCGGGGAGGATACGCAGTATTTT. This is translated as CASSLGGEDTQYF.